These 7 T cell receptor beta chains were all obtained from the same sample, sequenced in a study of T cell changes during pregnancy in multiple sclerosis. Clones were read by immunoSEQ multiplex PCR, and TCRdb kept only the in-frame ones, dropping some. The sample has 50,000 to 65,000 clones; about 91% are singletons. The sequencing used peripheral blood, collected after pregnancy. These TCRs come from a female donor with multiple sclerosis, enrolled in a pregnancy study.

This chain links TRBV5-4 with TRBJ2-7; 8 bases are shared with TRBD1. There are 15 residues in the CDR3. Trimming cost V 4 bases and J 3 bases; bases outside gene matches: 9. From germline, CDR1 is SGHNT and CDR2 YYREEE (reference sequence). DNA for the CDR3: TGTGCCAGCAGCAGGGGGACAGGACAAATCTACGAGCAGTACTTC. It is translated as CASSRGTGQIYEQYF.

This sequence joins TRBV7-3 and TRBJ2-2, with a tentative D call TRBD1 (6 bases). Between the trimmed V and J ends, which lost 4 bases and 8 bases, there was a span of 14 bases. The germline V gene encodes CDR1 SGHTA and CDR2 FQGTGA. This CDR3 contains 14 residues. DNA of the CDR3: TGTGCCAGCAGCTCTACAGGGATCCGGGGGGAGCTGTTTTTT. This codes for CASSSTGIRGELFF.

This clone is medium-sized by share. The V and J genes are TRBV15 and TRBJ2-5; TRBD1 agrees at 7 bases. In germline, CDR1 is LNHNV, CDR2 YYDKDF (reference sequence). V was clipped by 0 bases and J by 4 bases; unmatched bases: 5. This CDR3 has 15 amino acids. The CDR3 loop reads CATSRDPTGVETQYF. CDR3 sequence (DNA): TGTGCCACCAGCAGAGACCCCACAGGGGTAGAGACCCAGTACTTC.

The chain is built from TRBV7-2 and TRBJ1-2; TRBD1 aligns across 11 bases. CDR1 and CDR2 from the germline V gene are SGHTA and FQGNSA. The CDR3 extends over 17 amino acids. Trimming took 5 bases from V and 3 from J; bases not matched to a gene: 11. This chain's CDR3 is CASSPGQGASLYYGYTF. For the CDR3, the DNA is TGTGCCAGCAGCCCCGGACAGGGGGCCAGTCTTTACTATGGCTACACCTTC.

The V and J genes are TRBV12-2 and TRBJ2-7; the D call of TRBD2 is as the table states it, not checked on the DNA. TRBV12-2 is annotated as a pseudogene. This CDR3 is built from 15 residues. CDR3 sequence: CASRLVSGAYREQYF. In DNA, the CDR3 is TGTGCAAGTCGCTTAGTTAGCGGGGCCTATCGGGAGCAGTACTTC.

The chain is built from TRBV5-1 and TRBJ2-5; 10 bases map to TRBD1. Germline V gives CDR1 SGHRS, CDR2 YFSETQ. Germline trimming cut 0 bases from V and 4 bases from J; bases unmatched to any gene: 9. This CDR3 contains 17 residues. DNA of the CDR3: TGCGCCAGCAGCTTGGGCCTACGACAGGGGGCCGGAGAGACCCAGTACTTC. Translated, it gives CASSLGLRQGAGETQYF.

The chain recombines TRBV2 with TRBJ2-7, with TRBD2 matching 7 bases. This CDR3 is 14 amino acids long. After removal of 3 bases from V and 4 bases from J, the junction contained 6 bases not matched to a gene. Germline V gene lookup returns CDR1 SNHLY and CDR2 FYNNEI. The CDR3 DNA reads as TGTGCCAGCAGTGATTCCTGGGGGGGGTACGAGCAGTACTTC. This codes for CASSDSWGGYEQYF.